This paragraph reports one T cell receptor (beta chain). Its specificity is unknown. The sample belongs to a study of monozygotic twins with inflammatory bowel disease. Whole-study results and caveats: Compared with healthy twins, IBD patients shared fewer clonotypes with others, especially with disease activity.

The CDR3 is made up of 14 amino acids. TCRdb processed the 5' RACE reads again and assigns one entry to each CDR3 protein, with no DNA. This listing includes about 350,000 distinct CDR3 sequences. The V and J genes are TRBV12-3 or TRBV12-4 and TRBJ1-5; TCRdb's D gene call, TRBD1, goes unchecked for lack of DNA. This clonotype was obtained from a human donor with ulcerative colitis or Crohn's disease, or a healthy co-twin of an affected twin (not recorded which). The sample was blood. CDR3: CASSLDRGDQPQHF.